A selection of T cell receptor beta chains follows, all from one sample in a study of regulatory T cells in long-lasting Graves disease. TCRdb passed the multiplex PCR reads through MiXCR, listing each CDR3 protein once. Here the sample spans a few hundred thousand distinct CDR3 sequences, around 23% being singletons. Sequencing was performed on peripheral blood mononuclear cells (PBMCs), taken when the disease was refractory, from a patient treated with antithyroid drugs. Receptor source: a middle-aged woman with Graves disease. CDR3s include the opening cysteine and the closing phenylalanine or tryptophan. A D gene is named only where the DNA matches it firmly. Size values are once, few and many counts, or a class for expanded clones, and some rows have none.

clone_size j_call v_call d_call cdr3_aa cdr3_nt
many TRBJ2-7 TRBV6-5 TRBD2 CASSYSGLAGNEQYF TGTGCCAGCAGTTACTCGGGACTAGCGGGGAACGAGCAGTACTTC
many TRBJ1-2 TRBV10-3 - CAISEWSGSDYGYTF TGTGCCATCAGTGAATGGTCAGGGTCGGACTATGGCTACACCTTC
- TRBJ1-1 TRBV5-6 - CASSSRGFAEAFF TGTGCCAGCAGCTCGCGGGGCTTCGCTGAAGCTTTCTTT
- TRBJ2-5 TRBV2 TRBD2 CASSGTSGINQETQYF TGTGCCAGCAGCGGGACTAGCGGGATCAACCAAGAGACCCAGTACTTC
many TRBJ2-5 TRBV6-2/TRBV6-3 TRBD2 CASSQSPWTRGGETQYF TGTGCCAGCAGTCAGTCTCCGTGGACTAGGGGAGGGGAGACCCAGTACTTC
- TRBJ2-3 TRBV28 TRBD2 CASSTSGREDTQYF TGTGCCAGCAGCACTAGCGGGAGAGAAGATACGCAGTATTTT
few TRBJ2-2 TRBV27 TRBD2 CASSPFSERLAGISGELFF TGTGCCAGCAGCCCGTTTTCGGAACGGCTAGCGGGGATTTCGGGGGAGCTGTTTTTT
few TRBJ1-3 TRBV28 - CASSSPGSSGNTIYF TGTGCCAGCAGTTCCCCAGGGTCCTCCGGAAACACCATATATTTT
few TRBJ1-1 TRBV10-3 - CAIKGLTNVGAFF TGTGCCATCAAGGGACTTACCAATGTGGGAGCTTTCTTT
many TRBJ2-7 TRBV10-3 - CAISEPSVTIYEQYF TGTGCCATCAGCGAACCTAGCGTGACGATCTACGAGCAGTACTTC
many TRBJ2-7 TRBV28 TRBD1 CASSPGTGGKVHEQYF TGTGCCAGCAGTCCCGGGACAGGGGGCAAGGTGCACGAGCAGTACTTC
many TRBJ2-7 TRBV28 - CASSPDRFYEQYF TGTGCCAGCAGTCCCGACAGGTTCTACGAGCAGTACTTC
- TRBJ2-2 TRBV12-3/TRBV12-4 - CASMGAIGELFF TGTGCCAGCATGGGGGCAATCGGGGAGCTGTTTTTT
- TRBJ1-3 TRBV11-1 - CASSRIGVSGNTIYF TGTGCCAGCAGCCGGATTGGCGTCTCTGGAAACACCATATATTTT
many TRBJ1-1 TRBV28 TRBD1 CASSSTRQGGFF TGTGCCAGCAGTTCCACCCGACAGGGAGGTTTCTTT
few TRBJ2-7 TRBV9 - CASSVVFPGIYEQYF TGTGCCAGCAGCGTAGTCTTCCCGGGGATCTACGAGCAGTACTTC
- TRBJ2-1 TRBV20-1 TRBD2 CSAPHQSMTSGNEQFF TGCAGTGCCCCACACCAATCGATGACTAGCGGCAATGAGCAGTTCTTC
many TRBJ2-5 TRBV10-3 - CAIRDFQETQYF TGTGCCATCAGGGACTTCCAAGAGACCCAGTACTTC
many TRBJ1-1 TRBV29-1 - CSVEVRGKRGTEAFF TGCAGCGTTGAAGTCCGGGGGAAGAGAGGCACTGAAGCTTTCTTT
many TRBJ2-2 TRBV12-3/TRBV12-4 - CASSLAWGPGVYDTGELFF TGTGCCAGCAGTTTAGCTTGGGGTCCGGGAGTCTATGACACCGGGGAGCTGTTTTTT
many TRBJ1-6 TRBV28 TRBD1 CASSLFGQGAGSPLHF TGTGCCAGCAGTTTATTCGGACAGGGGGCCGGTTCACCCCTCCACTTT
medium-sized TRBJ1-6 TRBV28 - CAISDTGISEYNSPLHF TGTGCCATCAGTGATACCGGCATTTCAGAGTATAATTCACCCCTCCACTTT
- TRBJ2-7 TRBV20-1 - CRAEGSTYEQYF TGCAGGGCGGAGGGTTCCACCTACGAGCAGTACTTC
- TRBJ2-1 TRBV20-1 TRBD1 CSAIQGASYNEQFF TGCAGTGCAATCCAGGGGGCTTCTTACAATGAGCAGTTCTTC
many TRBJ2-7 TRBV20-1 - CSAMNSRGLGSIYEQYF TGCAGTGCTATGAACAGCCGCGGACTCGGATCGATCTACGAGCAGTACTTC
many TRBJ2-5 TRBV2 TRBD1 CASRVTGVRETQYF TGTGCCAGCAGGGTGACAGGGGTCAGGGAGACCCAGTACTTC
- TRBJ2-2 TRBV3-1 TRBD1 CASSLGQGDTGELFF TGTGCCAGCAGCCTAGGACAGGGGGACACCGGGGAGCTGTTTTTT
- TRBJ2-5 TRBV20-1 - CSALMGRWYQETQYF TGCAGTGCTTTAATGGGACGGTGGTACCAAGAGACCCAGTACTTC
- TRBJ2-1 TRBV27 TRBD2 CASSAGTRAEQFF TGTGCCAGCAGTGCCGGGACTAGGGCTGAGCAGTTCTTC
- TRBJ2-7 TRBV20-1 - CSARNLVAPAYEQYF TGCAGTGCTAGGAATTTGGTCGCACCAGCTTACGAGCAGTACTTC
many TRBJ1-6 TRBV12-3/TRBV12-4 TRBD1 CASRAGTGISPLHF TGTGCCAGCAGGGCCGGGACAGGGATTTCACCCCTCCACTTT
- TRBJ2-5 TRBV30 - CAWSSWAGTDQETQYF TGTGCCTGGAGTTCCTGGGCAGGGACGGATCAAGAGACCCAGTACTTC
many TRBJ1-5 TRBV6-9 TRBD1 CASSYGQGQPQHF TGTGCCAGCAGTTACGGACAGGGTCAGCCCCAGCATTTT
many TRBJ1-5 TRBV12-3/TRBV12-4 - CASSFGQSNQPQHF TGTGCCAGCAGTTTCGGTCAGAGCAATCAGCCCCAGCATTTT
many TRBJ1-1 TRBV11-2 - CASSPYRDGTEAFF TGTGCCAGCAGCCCTTACAGGGACGGCACTGAAGCTTTCTTT
- TRBJ1-1 TRBV11-2 - CASSSSGYYTEAFF TGTGCCAGCAGCTCCTCAGGGTATTACACTGAAGCTTTCTTT
few TRBJ2-1 TRBV10-1 - CASPPGYNEQFF TGCGCCAGCCCCCCCGGCTACAATGAGCAGTTCTTC
few TRBJ2-3 TRBV28 TRBD2 CASSLPPFWSGRALGADTQYF TGTGCCAGCAGCCTGCCCCCGTTTTGGAGCGGGAGGGCCCTTGGAGCAGATACGCAGTATTTT
few TRBJ1-1 TRBV7-6 - CASSRKRKRMNTEAFF TGTGCCAGCAGCCGAAAACGGAAGAGGATGAACACTGAAGCTTTCTTT
many TRBJ2-2 TRBV2 - CASRTYRRNTGELFF TGTGCCAGCAGGACATACCGGAGGAACACCGGGGAGCTGTTTTTT
many TRBJ1-1 TRBV20-1 TRBD1 CSARQDRDTEAFF TGCAGTGCTAGACAGGACAGGGACACTGAAGCTTTCTTT
- TRBJ2-7 TRBV6-1 - CASTPSGGPGEQYF TGTGCCAGCACCCCCTCTGGGGGCCCCGGCGAGCAGTACTTC
many TRBJ2-4 TRBV2 TRBD1 CASLPTGELIQYF TGTGCCAGCCTTCCGACAGGGGAATTAATTCAGTACTTC
many TRBJ2-2 TRBV2 - CASRAGGTNTGELFF TGTGCCAGCAGAGCTGGGGGAACGAACACCGGGGAGCTGTTTTTT
many TRBJ2-2 TRBV10-3 TRBD1 CAISIYHRGTGELFF TGTGCCATCAGTATCTACCACAGGGGTACCGGGGAGCTGTTTTTT
many TRBJ1-1 TRBV10-3 TRBD1 CAISWDSMNTEAFF TGTGCCATCAGTTGGGACAGCATGAACACTGAAGCTTTCTTT
- TRBJ1-5 TRBV10-3 - CAISEWDQGGQPQHF TGTGCCATCAGTGAGTGGGACCAAGGGGGTCAGCCCCAGCATTTT
- TRBJ2-7 TRBV7-9 TRBD1 CASSLFQGARDEQYF TGTGCCAGCAGCTTATTCCAGGGGGCACGGGACGAGCAGTACTTC
few TRBJ2-7 TRBV5-1 TRBD2 CASSLGLAPSYEQYF TGCGCCAGCAGCTTGGGACTAGCGCCCTCCTACGAGCAGTACTTC
- TRBJ2-7 TRBV20-1 TRBD2 CSARKRESSYEQYF TGCAGTGCTAGAAAGCGGGAGAGCTCCTACGAGCAGTACTTC
once TRBJ2-3 TRBV5-1 - CASSLRERGTDTQYF TGCGCCAGCAGCTTGCGAGAACGAGGGACAGATACGCAGTATTTT
few TRBJ2-7 TRBV28 - CASSYFGEQYF TGTGCCAGCAGTTATTTTGGCGAGCAGTACTTC
many TRBJ1-1 TRBV2 TRBD1 CASIVRPGGWTFF TGTGCCAGCATCGTCAGGCCAGGGGGCTGGACTTTCTTT
- TRBJ2-5 TRBV20-1 - CSSASGHLQETQYF TGCTCTTCGGCCAGCGGGCACCTCCAAGAGACCCAGTACTTC
few TRBJ2-7 TRBV7-9 - CASSLVTASYEQYF TGTGCCAGCAGCTTAGTGACAGCATCCTACGAGCAGTACTTC
- TRBJ2-3 TRBV6-1 TRBD2 CATEPFPGGGGDTQYF TGTGCCACCGAACCCTTCCCGGGCGGGGGGGGAGATACGCAGTATTTT
many TRBJ1-4 TRBV6-1 - CASRDSTEKLFF TGTGCCAGCAGAGATTCGACCGAAAAACTGTTTTTT